Shown below are 24 T cell receptor beta chains from a single sample sequenced in a study of long-term antiretroviral therapy in people with HIV (dated by TCRdb to between 2021 and 2024). The immunoSEQ hsTCRB v3.0 assay was used at survey level resolution for TRB variable region sequencing. TCRdb carries this immuneACCESS record with in-frame sequences only. Its versions omit some clonotypes, under half of them owing to an unresolved V gene in the studies checked, with the rest unexplained. This sample comprises 20,000 to 25,000 clones, roughly 84% of them detected only once. Of the sample, 6.4% falls within the top ten clones. This sample comprised unsorted PBMCs, obtained 0.6 years after starting antiretroviral therapy. Receptors originate from a man aged 55 to 70 with HIV.

This chain connects TRBV2 to TRBJ2-1; TRBD1 aligns across 7 bases. CDR1 and CDR2 from the germline V gene are SNHLY and FYNNEI. After removal of 8 bases from V and 5 bases from J, the junction contained 6 bases not matched to a gene. This CDR3 has 13 residues. CDR3 region: CASDVQGNNEQFF. In nucleotides, the CDR3 is TGTGCCAGCGACGTACAGGGGAACAATGAGCAGTTCTTC.

As for this clone: Sequence at one end of the junction differs from germline and may be a read error. V and J are TRBV19 and TRBJ2-7; 10 bases match TRBD1. This CDR3 comprises 14 residues. Germline V gene data show CDR1 as LNHDA and CDR2 as SQIVND (reference sequence). Here the CDR3 DNA reads TGTGCCAGTAGCGCTCCGGGGACAGGGGCCGAGGAGTACTTC. Amino acid sequence: CASSAPGTGAEEYF.

The chain couples TRBV6-5 to TRBJ2-2; TRBD1 matches at 7 bases. The CDR3 is made up of 15 amino acids. Germline V gene sequence: CDR1 MNHEY, CDR2 SVGAGI. Germline trimming cut 0 bases from V and 5 bases from J; bases unmatched to any gene: 3. The CDR3 region is CASSYSTGDTGELFF. Written as DNA, the CDR3 is TGTGCCAGCAGTTACTCAACAGGGGATACCGGGGAGCTGTTTTTT.

The chain joins TRBV5-1 to TRBJ2-2; weak D call: TRBD1 (6 bases). The germline V and J ends were trimmed by 4 bases and 0 bases, with 10 bases remaining between them. The germline gives CDR1 SGHRS, CDR2 YFSETQ. This CDR3 spans 15 amino acids. CDR3 amino acids: CASSLGQTNTGELFF. CDR3 DNA sequence: TGCGCCAGCAGCCTAGGACAGACGAACACCGGGGAGCTGTTTTTT.

The chain employs TRBV2 and TRBJ1-2; D is uncertain. Germline V gives CDR1 SNHLY, CDR2 FYNNEI. Trimming pared 6 bases from V and 6 bases from J, leaving 14 bases between. This CDR3 is built from 13 residues. CDR3 protein: CASREQPLDGYTF. The DNA of the CDR3 is TGTGCCAGCAGGGAGCAGCCCCTTGATGGCTACACCTTC.

This chain joins TRBV15 and TRBJ2-2; 9 nucleotides agree with TRBD1. From germline, CDR1 is LNHNV and CDR2 YYDKDF (reference sequence). The CDR3 spans 17 residues. After removal of 5 bases from V and 3 bases from J, the junction contained 10 bases not matched to a gene. The CDR3 DNA reads as TGTGCCACCAGCCGGAGGGAGGGGACAGGGTACACCGGGGAGCTGTTTTTT. It encodes CATSRREGTGYTGELFF.

The V call is TRBV4-1, the J call TRBJ2-1; 10 bases are shared with TRBD1. This CDR3 spans 15 amino acids. Trimming took 4 bases from V and 6 from J; bases not matched to a gene: 6. Germline CDR1 reads MGHRA; CDR2 reads YSYEKL. CDR3 bases: TGCGCCAGCAGCCCCGGGGGACAGGGGTTCAATGAGCAGTTCTTC. Residues: CASSPGGQGFNEQFF.

In nucleotides, the CDR3 is TGTGCCAGCTCAAGCCAGGGCACGAGCTCCTACGAGCAGTACTTC. Residues: CASSSQGTSSYEQYF. The rearrangement uses TRBV18 and TRBJ2-7; a possible D gene is TRBD1 (5 bases). The CDR3 is 15 amino acids. The germline V gene encodes CDR1 KGHSH and CDR2 LQKENI. V shed 5 bases and J shed 0 bases, with 14 bases lying between them.

Concerning this clone: The junction departs from the called germline gene at one end, perhaps through a read error. The genes are TRBV7-7 and TRBJ2-2; 7 bases are shared with TRBD1. Germline CDR1 is SSHAT and CDR2 is FNYEAQ (reference sequence). The CDR3 contains 15 residues. CDR3 residues: CASSMGQPNTGELFF. The DNA of the CDR3 is TGTGCTAGCAGCATGGGACAGCCCAACACCGGGGAGCTGTTTTTT.

This clone was detected once. V gene TRBV21-1 combines with J gene TRBJ2-2; TRBD1, the D gene given by the table, was not confirmed from the DNA. TRBV21-1 is deemed a pseudogene. The CDR3 length is 17 residues. The CDR3 is CASSRRSDREGTGELFF. As DNA, the CDR3 is TGTGCCAGCAGTAGGAGGTCGGACAGGGAGGGGACCGGGGAGCTGTTTTTT.

In nucleotides, the CDR3 is TGTGCCAGCAGCAGCCAGGGACAGGGGCCCCAGTATTTT. Translation gives CASSSQGQGPQYF. V usage is TRBV11-2 and J usage is TRBJ2-3; TRBD1 agrees at 10 bases. Germline lookup yields CDR1 SGHAT and CDR2 FQNNGV. This CDR3 has 13 residues. V lost 5 bases and J lost 12; bases outside the gene matches: 8.

This chain uses TRBV23-1 with TRBJ2-1, with D unresolved. TRBV23-1 is noted as an ORF with a role that remains uncertain. Trimming cost V 7 bases and J 6 bases, with 10 bases left between them. The CDR3 extends over 12 amino acids. DNA of the CDR3: TGCGCCAGCACGAACTGCGCCAATGAGCAGTTCTTC. Translation gives CASTNCANEQFF.

The V gene is TRBV5-1, the J gene TRBJ2-2; 11 bases match TRBD1. After removal of 4 bases from V and 4 bases from J, the junction contained 6 bases not matched to a gene. The CDR3 runs 16 residues. Germline CDR1 SGHRS, CDR2 YFSETQ. DNA of the CDR3: TGCGCCAGCAGCCCGGGGGACAGGGGGTCCACCGGGGAGCTGTTTTTT. The encoded protein is CASSPGDRGSTGELFF.

J is TRBJ2-2 and V is TRBV9, with unresolved D. Trimming pared 0 bases from V and 7 bases from J, leaving 7 bases between. The CDR3 is 13 residues long. Germline loops: CDR1 SGDLS, CDR2 YYNGEE. The CDR3 region has the DNA TGTGCCAGCAGCGTAGAGGGTGGCGGGGAGCTGTTTTTT. This codes for CASSVEGGGELFF.

This clone was seen only once. The chain links TRBV9 to TRBJ2-3, with TRBD1 matching 7 bases. CDR1 and CDR2 from the germline V gene are SGDLS and YYNGEE. Unmatched junction bases numbered 9, after V lost 6 bases and J lost 2 bases. The CDR3 contains 15 residues. The CDR3 nucleotides are TGTGCCAGCACCCAGGGACAGCTACTCACAGATACGCAGTATTTT. Translated, it gives CASTQGQLLTDTQYF.

The rearrangement links TRBV4-2 to TRBJ1-2; 7 bases match TRBD1. The junction had 5 bases not matched to a gene; V was cut back by 4 bases and J by 6 bases. The germline CDR1 and CDR2 sequences are LGHNA and YNFKEQ. The CDR3 spans 13 residues. For the CDR3, the DNA is TGTGCCAGCAGCCCTAGACAGGGAAATGGCTACACCTTC. Translating it yields CASSPRQGNGYTF.

V is TRBV9 and J is TRBJ2-1, with TRBD2 identical over 7 bases. Unmatched junction bases numbered 11, after V lost 7 bases and J lost 10 bases. The CDR3 totals 13 residues. Germline assignment: CDR1 SGDLS and CDR2 YYNGEE. CDR3 nucleotides: TGTGCCAGCTCGACTAGCCAATGGGGAGAGCAGTTCTTC. It is translated as CASSTSQWGEQFF. Full variable domain (remainder filled in from reference TRBV9 and TRBJ2-1): DSGVTQTPKHLITATGQRVTLRCSPRSGDLSVYWYQQSLDQGLQFLIQYYNGEERAKGNILERFSAQQFPDLHSELNLSSLELGDSALYFCASSTSQWGEQFFGPGTRLTVL.

The genes are TRBV2 and TRBJ2-7; a weak D match, TRBD1 (6 bases). This CDR3 contains 13 residues. CDR1 is SNHLY, CDR2 FYNNEI, per germline. V shed 4 bases and J shed 1 base, with 8 bases lying between them. For the CDR3, the DNA is TGTGCCAGCAGTGGGGGACAATCCTACGAGCAGTACTTC. Its protein is CASSGGQSYEQYF.

This chain connects TRBV9 to TRBJ2-1; D is uncertain. CDR3 length: 16 residues. In germline, CDR1 is SGDLS, CDR2 YYNGEE. The V gene lost 6 bases and the J gene lost 1 base, with 17 bases spanning the gap. The CDR3 reads CASTSSLLASYNEQFF. In DNA, the CDR3 is TGTGCCAGCACCTCGAGCCTTCTCGCTTCCTACAATGAGCAGTTCTTC. The full variable domain, its missing parts supplied by reference TRBV9 and TRBJ2-1, is DSGVTQTPKHLITATGQRVTLRCSPRSGDLSVYWYQQSLDQGLQFLIQYYNGEERAKGNILERFSAQQFPDLHSELNLSSLELGDSALYFCASTSSLLASYNEQFFGPGTRLTVL.

The CDR3 DNA reads as TGCGCCAGCAGCTTGCAGCCTCAACCCGAAGCTGAGCAGTTCTTC. Translation: CASSLQPQPEAEQFF. The genes are TRBV5-1 and TRBJ2-1; D is unclear. Looked up from germline, CDR1 is SGHRS and CDR2 is YFSETQ. The CDR3 runs to 15 residues. Trimming stripped 1 base from V and 9 bases from J, with 17 bases between.

This chain links TRBV5-1 with TRBJ2-2; D ambiguous. The CDR3 totals 16 residues. Looked up from germline, CDR1 is SGHRS and CDR2 is YFSETQ. The germline V and J ends were trimmed by 0 bases and 0 bases, with 9 bases remaining between them. The CDR3 region is CASSLDGLSNTGELFF. CDR3 nucleotides: TGCGCCAGCAGCTTGGACGGATTGTCGAACACCGGGGAGCTGTTTTTT.

The V call is TRBV10-3, the J call TRBJ2-3; 13 bases match TRBD2. CDR1 ENHRY and CDR2 SYGVKD come from the germline V gene. The CDR3 runs to 16 residues. V was clipped by 6 bases and J by 2 bases; unmatched bases: 5. In DNA form, the CDR3 reads TGTGCCATCAGCAAAGGGACTAGCGGGACCACAGATACGCAGTATTTT. It translates to CAISKGTSGTTDTQYF.

This clone was counted only a few times. The chain combines TRBV19 with TRBJ1-1; D may be TRBD1 (5 bases). This CDR3 is built from 17 residues. The V end lost 0 bases, the J end lost 0 bases, and 14 bases lay between the germline ends. Germline V gives CDR1 LNHDA, CDR2 SQIVND (reference sequence). DNA for the CDR3: TGTGCCAGTAGTATAGAGCCCTGGGGGATGATGAACACTGAAGCTTTCTTT. It is translated as CASSIEPWGMMNTEAFF.

The J gene is TRBJ2-1, the V gene TRBV2, with a weak D call TRBD2 (5 bases). The V end was cut by 4 bases, the J end by 5 bases, with 6 bases between. The CDR3 runs to 12 residues. From germline, CDR1 is SNHLY and CDR2 FYNNEI. Here the CDR3 reads CASSVGNNEQFF. The CDR3 DNA reads as TGTGCCAGCAGTGTCGGGAACAATGAGCAGTTCTTC.